This T cell receptor (beta chain) was recovered during a study of blood T cell repertoires in COVID-19. The table came from immunoSEQ multiplex PCR; TCRdb's copy has only in-frame clones and leaves some out. The sample includes roughly 250,000 clones, 75% to 90% of them seen just once. V shed 1 base and J shed 4 bases, with 5 bases lying between them. Germline-derived CDR1 and CDR2 are SEHNR and FQNEAQ (reference sequence). The length of the CDR3 is 12 residues. This chain links TRBV7-9 with TRBJ2-7; D is ambiguous. The clonotype comes from a woman aged 18-29 years who had recovered from COVID-19. Material: PBMCs or T cells enriched from blood (not recorded which). The CDR3 DNA reads as TGTGCCAGCAGCTTAGTCGGGTACGAGCAGTACTTC. Its translation is CASSLVGYEQYF.